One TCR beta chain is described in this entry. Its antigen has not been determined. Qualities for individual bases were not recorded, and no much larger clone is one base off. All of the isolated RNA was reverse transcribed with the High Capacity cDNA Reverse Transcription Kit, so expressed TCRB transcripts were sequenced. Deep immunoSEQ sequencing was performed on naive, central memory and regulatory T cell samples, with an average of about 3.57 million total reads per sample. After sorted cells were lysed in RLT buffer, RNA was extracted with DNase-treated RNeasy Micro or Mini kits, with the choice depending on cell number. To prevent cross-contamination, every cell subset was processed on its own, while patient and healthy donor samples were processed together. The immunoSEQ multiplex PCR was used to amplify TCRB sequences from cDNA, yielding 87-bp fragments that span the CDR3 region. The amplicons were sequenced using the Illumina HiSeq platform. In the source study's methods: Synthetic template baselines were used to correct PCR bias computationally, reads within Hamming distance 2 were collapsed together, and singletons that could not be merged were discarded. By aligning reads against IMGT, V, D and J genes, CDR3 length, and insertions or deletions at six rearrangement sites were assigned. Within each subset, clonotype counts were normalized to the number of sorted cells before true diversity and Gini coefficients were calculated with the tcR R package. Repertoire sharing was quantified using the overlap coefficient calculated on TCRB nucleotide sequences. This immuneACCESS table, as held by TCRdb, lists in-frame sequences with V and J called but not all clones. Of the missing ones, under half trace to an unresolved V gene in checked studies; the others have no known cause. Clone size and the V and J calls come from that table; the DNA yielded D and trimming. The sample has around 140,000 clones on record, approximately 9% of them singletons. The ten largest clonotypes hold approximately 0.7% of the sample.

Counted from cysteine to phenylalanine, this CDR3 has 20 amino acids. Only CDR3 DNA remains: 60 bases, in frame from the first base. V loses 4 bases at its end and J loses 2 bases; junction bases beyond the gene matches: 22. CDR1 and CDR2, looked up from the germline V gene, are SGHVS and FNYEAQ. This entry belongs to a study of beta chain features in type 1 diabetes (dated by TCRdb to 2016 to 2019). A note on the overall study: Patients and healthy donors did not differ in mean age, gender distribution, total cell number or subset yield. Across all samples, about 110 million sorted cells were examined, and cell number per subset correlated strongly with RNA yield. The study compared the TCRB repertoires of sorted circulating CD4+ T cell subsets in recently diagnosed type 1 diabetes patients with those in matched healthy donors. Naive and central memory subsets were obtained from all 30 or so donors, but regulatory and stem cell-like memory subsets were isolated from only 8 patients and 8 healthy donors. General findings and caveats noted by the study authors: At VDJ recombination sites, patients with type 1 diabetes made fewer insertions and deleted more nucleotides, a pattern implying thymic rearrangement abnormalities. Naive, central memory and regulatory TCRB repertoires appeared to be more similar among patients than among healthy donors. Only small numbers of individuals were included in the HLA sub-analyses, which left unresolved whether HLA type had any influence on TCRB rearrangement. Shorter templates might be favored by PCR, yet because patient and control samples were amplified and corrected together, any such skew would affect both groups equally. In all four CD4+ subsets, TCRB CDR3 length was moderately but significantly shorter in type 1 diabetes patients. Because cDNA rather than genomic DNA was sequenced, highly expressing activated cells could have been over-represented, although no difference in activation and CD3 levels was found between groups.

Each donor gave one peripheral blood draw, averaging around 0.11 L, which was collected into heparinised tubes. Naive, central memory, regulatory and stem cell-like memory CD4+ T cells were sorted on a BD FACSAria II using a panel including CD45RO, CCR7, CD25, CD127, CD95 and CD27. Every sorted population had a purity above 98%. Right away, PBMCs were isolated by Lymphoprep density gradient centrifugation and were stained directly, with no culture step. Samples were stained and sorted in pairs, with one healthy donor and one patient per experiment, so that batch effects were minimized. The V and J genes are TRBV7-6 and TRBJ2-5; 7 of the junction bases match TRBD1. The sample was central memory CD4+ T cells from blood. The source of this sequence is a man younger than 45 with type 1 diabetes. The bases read TGTGCCAGCAGCTCAACATGGCCAGGGGGTACCGTCACCAGTCAAGAGACCCAGTACTTC. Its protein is CASSSTWPGGTVTSQETQYF.